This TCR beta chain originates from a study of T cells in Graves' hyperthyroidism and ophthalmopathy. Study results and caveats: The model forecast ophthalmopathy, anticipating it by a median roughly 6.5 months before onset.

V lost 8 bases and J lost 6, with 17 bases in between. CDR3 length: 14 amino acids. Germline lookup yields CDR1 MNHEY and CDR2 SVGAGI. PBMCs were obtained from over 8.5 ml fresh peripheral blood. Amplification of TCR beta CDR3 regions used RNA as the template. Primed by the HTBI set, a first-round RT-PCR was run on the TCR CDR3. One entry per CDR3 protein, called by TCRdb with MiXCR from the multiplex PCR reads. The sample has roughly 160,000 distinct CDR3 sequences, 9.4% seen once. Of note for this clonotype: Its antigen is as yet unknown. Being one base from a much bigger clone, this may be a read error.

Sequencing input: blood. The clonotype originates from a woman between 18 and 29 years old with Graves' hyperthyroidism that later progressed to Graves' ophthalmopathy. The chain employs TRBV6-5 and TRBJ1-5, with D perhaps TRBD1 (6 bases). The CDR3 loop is CASGYQGGGQPQHF. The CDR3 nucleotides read TGTGCCAGCGGGTACCAGGGAGGGGGTCAGCCCCAGCATTTT.